The entry below gives a single T cell receptor beta chain sequence along with its context. The target antigen is unknown. The sample holds other DNA sequences that translate to the same CDR3. These data belong to a study of shared clonotypes between healthy human individuals. There are 11 residues in the CDR3. Trimming took 4 bases from V and 3 from J, leaving 3 bases between them. Germline V gene sequence: CDR1 ENHRY, CDR2 SYGVKD. The study's findings and limits: Four donors held around 5% of naive CD4 clonotypes in common.

Sequencing was performed with immunoSEQ multiplex PCR; in TCRdb, only in-frame clones are kept and a portion is missing. The data show millions of clones, roughly 92% seen once. The sequenced material came from naive CD4+ T cells sorted from blood. Documented subset: CD45RA+ positively selected. The chain employs TRBV10-3 and TRBJ1-1; no clear D. This receptor was identified in a man aged 18 to 29 in good health. This CDR3 is CAISGDTEAFF. As DNA, the CDR3 is TGTGCCATCAGTGGTGACACTGAAGCTTTCTTT.